This record concerns one T cell receptor beta chain sequence. TCRdb keeps only in-frame clones here, not all; method: immunoSEQ multiplex PCR. The table shows roughly 250,000 clones, with around three quarters occurring only once. CDR3 length equals 12 residues. Trimming took 3 bases from V and 2 from J, leaving 5 bases between them. The V gene's germline CDR1 is MNHEY and CDR2 SMNVEV (reference sequence). The entry originates in a study of cytotoxic CD8 clonotypes in ibrutinib-treated CLL. This receptor was identified in a human donor with chronic lymphocytic leukemia. The material was PBMCs, obtained after 24 months of ibrutinib treatment. V and J are TRBV27 and TRBJ2-7; D is uncertain. The CDR3, as DNA: TGTGCCAGCAGTTTTGGTGCCTACGAGCAGTACTTC. This translates into CASSFGAYEQYF.